What follows are 2 T cell receptor beta chains derived from one specimen sequenced in a study of radiation and T cells in renal cell carcinoma. Time point defined: blood 2 weeks post-SBRT. Treatment noted: 15 Gy SBRT to primary tumor, nephrectomy 4 weeks later. Libraries were prepared by immunoSEQ multiplex PCR; TCRdb keeps only in-frame clonotypes and omits some of them. Of about 65,000 clones in the sample, 70% to 80% were seen once. The specimen comprised blood, sampled from a patient whose treatment included radiotherapy and nephrectomy. The receptors derive from a man aged 60 to 75 with renal cell carcinoma.

The genes are TRBV6-5 and TRBJ2-7, with D hard to call. CDR3 length: 13 residues. Deletions cut 0 bases from V and 4 bases from J, with 7 bases between. Germline lookup yields CDR1 MNHEY and CDR2 SVGAGI. CDR3 protein: CASSYSRGYEQYF. In nucleotides, the CDR3 is TGTGCCAGCAGTTACTCGAGAGGTTACGAGCAGTACTTC.

The V and J genes are TRBV30 and TRBJ1-2; D perhaps matches TRBD1 (5 bases). The CDR3 runs 13 residues. The germline CDR1 and CDR2 sequences are GTSNPN and SVGIG (reference sequence). Between the trimmed V and J ends, which lost 4 bases and 0 bases, there was a span of 9 bases. The CDR3 reads CAWTDSTNYGYTF. CDR3 DNA: TGTGCCTGGACCGACAGTACTAACTATGGCTACACCTTC.